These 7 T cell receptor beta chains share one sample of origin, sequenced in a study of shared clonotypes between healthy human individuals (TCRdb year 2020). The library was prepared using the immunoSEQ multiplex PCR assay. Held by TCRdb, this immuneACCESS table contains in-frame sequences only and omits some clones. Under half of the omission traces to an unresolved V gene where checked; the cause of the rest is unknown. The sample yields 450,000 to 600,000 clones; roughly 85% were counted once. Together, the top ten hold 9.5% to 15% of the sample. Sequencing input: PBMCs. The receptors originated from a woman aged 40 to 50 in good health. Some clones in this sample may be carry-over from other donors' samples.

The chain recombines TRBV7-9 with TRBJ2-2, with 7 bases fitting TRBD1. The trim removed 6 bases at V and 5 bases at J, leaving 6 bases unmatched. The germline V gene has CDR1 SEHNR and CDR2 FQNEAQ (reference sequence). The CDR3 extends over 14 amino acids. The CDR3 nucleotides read TGTGCCAGCAGAGTCACAGGGGAGACCGGGGAGCTGTTTTTT. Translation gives CASRVTGETGELFF.

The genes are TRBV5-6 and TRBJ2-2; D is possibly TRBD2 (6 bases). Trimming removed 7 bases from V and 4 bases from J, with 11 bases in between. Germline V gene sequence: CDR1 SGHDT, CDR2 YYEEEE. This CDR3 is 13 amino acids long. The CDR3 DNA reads TGTGCCAGCCGTCTAGCGCTCACCGGGGAGCTGTTTTTT. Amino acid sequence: CASRLALTGELFF.

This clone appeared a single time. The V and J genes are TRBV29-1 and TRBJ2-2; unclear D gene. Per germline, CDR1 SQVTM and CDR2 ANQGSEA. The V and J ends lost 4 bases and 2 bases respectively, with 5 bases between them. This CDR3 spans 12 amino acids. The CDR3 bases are TGCAGCGTTGGTCTTAACACCGGGGAGCTGTTTTTT. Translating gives CSVGLNTGELFF.

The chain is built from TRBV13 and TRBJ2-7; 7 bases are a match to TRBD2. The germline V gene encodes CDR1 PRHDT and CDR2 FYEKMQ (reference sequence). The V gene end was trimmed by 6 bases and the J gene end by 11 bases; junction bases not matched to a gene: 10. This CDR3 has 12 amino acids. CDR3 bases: TGTGCCAGCAGTCATGAGGGAGGGGAAAAGTACTTC. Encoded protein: CASSHEGGEKYF.

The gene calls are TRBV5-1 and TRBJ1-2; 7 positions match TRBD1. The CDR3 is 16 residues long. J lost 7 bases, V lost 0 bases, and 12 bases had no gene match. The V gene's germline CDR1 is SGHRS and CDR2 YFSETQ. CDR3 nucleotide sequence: TGCGCCAGCAGCTTGGCGATTCCGGGACAGATCGGTGGCTACACCTTC. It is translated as CASSLAIPGQIGGYTF. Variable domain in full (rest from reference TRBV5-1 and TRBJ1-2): KAGVTQTPRYLIKTRGQQVTLSCSPISGHRSVSWYQQTPGQGLQFLFEYFSETQRNKGNFPGRFSGRQFSNSRSEMNVSTLELGDSALYLCASSLAIPGQIGGYTFGSGTRLTVV.

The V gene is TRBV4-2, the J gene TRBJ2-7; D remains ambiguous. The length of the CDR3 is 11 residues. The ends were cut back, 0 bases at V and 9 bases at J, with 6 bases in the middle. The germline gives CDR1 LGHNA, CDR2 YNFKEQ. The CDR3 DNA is TGTGCCAGCAGCCAAGAAACGGTGCAGTACTTC. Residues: CASSQETVQYF.

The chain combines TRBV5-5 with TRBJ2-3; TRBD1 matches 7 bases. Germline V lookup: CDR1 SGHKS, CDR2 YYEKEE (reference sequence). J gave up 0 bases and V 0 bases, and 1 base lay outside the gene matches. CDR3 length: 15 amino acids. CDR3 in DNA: TGTGCCAGCAGCTTGGGGGACAGAAGCACAGATACGCAGTATTTT. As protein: CASSLGDRSTDTQYF.